The clone carrying this T cell receptor (beta chain) was counted between two and nine times. Then a second PCR, running roughly 7 to 11 cycles, was carried out with a sample-barcoded 5' primer and a J-beta primer mix. Each cDNA molecule received a tag from a template-switch adaptor that had 12 random nucleotides. Any given sample supplied a minimum of 2.5 million CDR3-containing paired-end reads. One entry per CDR3 protein results from TCRdb running MiXCR on the 5' RACE reads. Here the sample spans some 1.8 million distinct CDR3 sequences, about 39% being singletons. The source of the sample is a study of blood T cells in healthy people across ages. Isolation yielded PBMCs, at least 6.5 million per sample, in every case. V lost 8 bases, J lost 2 bases, and 15 bases lay in between. Germline loops: CDR1 ENHRY, CDR2 SYGVKD. The CDR3 loop spans 14 amino acids.

This clonotype was obtained from a human donor in good health. The rearrangement uses TRBV10-3 and TRBJ1-1; D may be TRBD1 (5 bases). Sequences were obtained from blood. DNA for the CDR3: TGTGCCATCGGTATGGAAGGGGCTAACACTGAAGCTTTCTTT. This sequence encodes CAIGMEGANTEAFF.